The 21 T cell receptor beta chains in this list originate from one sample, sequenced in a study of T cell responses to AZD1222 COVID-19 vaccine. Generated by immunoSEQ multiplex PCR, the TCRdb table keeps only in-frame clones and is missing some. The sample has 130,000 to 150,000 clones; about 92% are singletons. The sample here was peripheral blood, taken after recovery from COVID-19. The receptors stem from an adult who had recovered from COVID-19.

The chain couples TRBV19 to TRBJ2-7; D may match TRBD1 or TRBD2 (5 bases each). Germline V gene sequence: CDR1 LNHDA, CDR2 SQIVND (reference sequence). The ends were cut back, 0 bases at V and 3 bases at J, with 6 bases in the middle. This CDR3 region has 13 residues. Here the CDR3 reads CASSIDGGYEQYF. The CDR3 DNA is TGTGCCAGTAGTATAGATGGGGGCTACGAGCAGTACTTC.

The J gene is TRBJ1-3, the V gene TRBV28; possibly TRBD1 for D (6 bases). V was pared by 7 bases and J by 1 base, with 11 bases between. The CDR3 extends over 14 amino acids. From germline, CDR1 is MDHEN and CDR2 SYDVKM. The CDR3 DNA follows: TGTGCCAGCAAAAAAGGGGGGTCTGGAAACACCATATATTTT. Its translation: CASKKGGSGNTIYF. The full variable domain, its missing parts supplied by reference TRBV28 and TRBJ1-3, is DVKVTQSSRYLVKRTGEKVFLECVQDMDHENMFWYRQDPGLGLRLIYFSYDVKMKEKGDIPEGYSVSREKKERFSLILESASTNQTSMYLCASKKGGSGNTIYFGEGSWLTVV.

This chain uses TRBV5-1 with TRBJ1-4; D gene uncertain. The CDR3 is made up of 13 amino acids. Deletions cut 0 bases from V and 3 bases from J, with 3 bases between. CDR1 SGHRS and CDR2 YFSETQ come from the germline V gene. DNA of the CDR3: TGCGCCAGCAGCTTGGCCTCTAATGAAAAACTGTTTTTT. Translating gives CASSLASNEKLFF.

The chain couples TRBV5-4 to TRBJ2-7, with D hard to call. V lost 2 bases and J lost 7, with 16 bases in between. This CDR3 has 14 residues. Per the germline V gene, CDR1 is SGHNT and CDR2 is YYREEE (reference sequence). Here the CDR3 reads CASSFGPTSGEQYF. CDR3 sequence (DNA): TGTGCCAGCAGCTTCGGGCCCACTTCGGGTGAGCAGTACTTC.

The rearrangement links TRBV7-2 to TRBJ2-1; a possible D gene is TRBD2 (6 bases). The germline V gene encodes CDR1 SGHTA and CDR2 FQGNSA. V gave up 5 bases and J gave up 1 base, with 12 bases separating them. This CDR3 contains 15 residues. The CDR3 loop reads CASSQLANSYNEQFF. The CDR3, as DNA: TGTGCCAGCAGCCAGCTAGCGAATTCCTACAATGAGCAGTTCTTC.

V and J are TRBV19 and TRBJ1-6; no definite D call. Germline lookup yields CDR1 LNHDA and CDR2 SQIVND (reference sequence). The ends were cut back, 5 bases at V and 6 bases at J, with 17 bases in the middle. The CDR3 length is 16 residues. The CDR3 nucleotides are TGTGCCAGTAGTTGGACCGTAGACGTTAGTAATTCACCCCTCCACTTT. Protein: CASSWTVDVSNSPLHF. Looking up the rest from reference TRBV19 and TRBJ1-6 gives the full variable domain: DGGITQSPKYLFRKEGQNVTLSCEQNLNHDAMYWYRQDPGQGLRLIYYSQIVNDFQKGDIAEGYSVSREKKESFPLTVTSAQKNPTAFYLCASSWTVDVSNSPLHFGNGTRLTVT.

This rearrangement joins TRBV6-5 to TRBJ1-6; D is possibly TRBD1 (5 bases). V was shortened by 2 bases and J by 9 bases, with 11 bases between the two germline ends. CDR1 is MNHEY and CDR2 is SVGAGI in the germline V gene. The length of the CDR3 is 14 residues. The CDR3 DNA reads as TGTGCCAGCAGTTACCGGGGAGGGGCTTCACCCCTCCACTTT. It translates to CASSYRGGASPLHF.

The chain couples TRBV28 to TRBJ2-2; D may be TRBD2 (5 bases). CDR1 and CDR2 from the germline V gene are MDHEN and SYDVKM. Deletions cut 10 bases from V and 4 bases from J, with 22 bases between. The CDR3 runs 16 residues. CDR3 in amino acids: CATRPLVAGVTGELFF. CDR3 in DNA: TGTGCCACCCGTCCCCTGGTGGCGGGCGTCACCGGGGAGCTGTTTTTT.

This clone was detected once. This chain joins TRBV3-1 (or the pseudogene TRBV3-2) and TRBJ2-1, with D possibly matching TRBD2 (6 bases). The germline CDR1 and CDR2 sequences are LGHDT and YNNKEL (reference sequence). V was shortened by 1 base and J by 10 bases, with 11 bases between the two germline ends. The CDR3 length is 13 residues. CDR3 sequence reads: CASSQGLVGEQFF. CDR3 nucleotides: TGTGCCAGCAGCCAAGGACTAGTGGGCGAGCAGTTCTTC.

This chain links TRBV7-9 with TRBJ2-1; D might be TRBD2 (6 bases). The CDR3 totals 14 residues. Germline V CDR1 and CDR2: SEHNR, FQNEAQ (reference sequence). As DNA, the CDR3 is TGTGCGGGGGGTATCCCCACGGGTTACAATGAGCAGTTCTTC. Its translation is CAGGIPTGYNEQFF.

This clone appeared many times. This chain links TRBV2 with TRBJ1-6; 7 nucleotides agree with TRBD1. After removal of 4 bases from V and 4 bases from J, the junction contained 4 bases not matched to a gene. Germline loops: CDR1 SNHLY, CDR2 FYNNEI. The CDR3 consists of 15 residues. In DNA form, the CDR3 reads TGTGCCAGCAGTGTAGGGGGCGCTTATAATTCACCCCTCCACTTT. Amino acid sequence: CASSVGGAYNSPLHF.

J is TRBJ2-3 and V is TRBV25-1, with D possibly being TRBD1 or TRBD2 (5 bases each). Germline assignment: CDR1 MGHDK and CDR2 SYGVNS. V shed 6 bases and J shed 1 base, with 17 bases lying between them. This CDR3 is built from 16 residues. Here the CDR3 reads CASSRGNLGGTDTQYF. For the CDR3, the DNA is TGTGCCAGCAGCCGAGGGAACTTGGGGGGCACAGATACGCAGTATTTT.

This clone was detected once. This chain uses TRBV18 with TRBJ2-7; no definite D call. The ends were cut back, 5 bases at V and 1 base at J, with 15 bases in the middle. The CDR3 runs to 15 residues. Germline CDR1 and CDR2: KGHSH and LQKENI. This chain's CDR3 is CASSKTRITSYEQYF. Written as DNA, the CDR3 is TGTGCCAGCTCAAAGACACGCATTACTTCCTACGAGCAGTACTTC. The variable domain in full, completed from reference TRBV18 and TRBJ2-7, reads NAGVMQNPRHLVRRRGQEARLRCSPMKGHSHVYWYRQLPEEGLKFMVYLQKENIIDESGMPKERFSAEFPKEGPSILRIQQVVRGDSAAYFCASSKTRITSYEQYFGPGTRLTVT.

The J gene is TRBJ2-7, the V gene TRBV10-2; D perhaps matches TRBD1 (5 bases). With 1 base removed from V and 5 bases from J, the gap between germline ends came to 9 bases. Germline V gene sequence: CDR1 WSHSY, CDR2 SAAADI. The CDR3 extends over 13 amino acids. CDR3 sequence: CASSEYRQHEQYF. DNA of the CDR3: TGCGCCAGCAGTGAGTACAGGCAGCACGAGCAGTACTTC.

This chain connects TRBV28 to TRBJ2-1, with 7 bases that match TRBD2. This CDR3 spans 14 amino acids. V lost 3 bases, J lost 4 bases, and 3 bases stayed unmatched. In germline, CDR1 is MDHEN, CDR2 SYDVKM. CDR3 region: CASSFSGAYNEQFF. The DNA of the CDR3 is TGTGCCAGCAGTTTCAGCGGGGCTTACAATGAGCAGTTCTTC. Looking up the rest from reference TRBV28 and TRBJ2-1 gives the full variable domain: DVKVTQSSRYLVKRTGEKVFLECVQDMDHENMFWYRQDPGLGLRLIYFSYDVKMKEKGDIPEGYSVSREKKERFSLILESASTNQTSMYLCASSFSGAYNEQFFGPGTRLTVL.

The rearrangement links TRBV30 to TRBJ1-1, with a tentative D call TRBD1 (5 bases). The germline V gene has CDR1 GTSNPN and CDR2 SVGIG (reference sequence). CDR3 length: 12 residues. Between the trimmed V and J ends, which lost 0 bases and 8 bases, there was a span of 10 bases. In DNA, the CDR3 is TGTGCCTGGAGTGTTGCGGGACGCGAAGCTTTCTTT. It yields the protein CAWSVAGREAFF.

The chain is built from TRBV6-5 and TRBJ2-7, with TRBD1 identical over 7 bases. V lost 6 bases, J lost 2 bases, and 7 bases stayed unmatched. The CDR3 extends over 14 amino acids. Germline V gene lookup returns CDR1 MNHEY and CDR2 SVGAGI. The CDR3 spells CASSRQGLPYEQYF. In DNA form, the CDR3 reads TGTGCCAGCAGCCGACAGGGTCTTCCCTACGAGCAGTACTTC.

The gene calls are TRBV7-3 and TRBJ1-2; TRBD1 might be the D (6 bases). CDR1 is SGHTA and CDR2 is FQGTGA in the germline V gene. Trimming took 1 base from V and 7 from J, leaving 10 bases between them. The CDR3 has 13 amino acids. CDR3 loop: CASSLSTGFGYTF. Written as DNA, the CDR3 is TGTGCCAGCAGCTTAAGTACAGGGTTTGGCTACACCTTC. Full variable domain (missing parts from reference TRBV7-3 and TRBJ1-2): GAGVSQTPSNKVTEKGKYVELRCDPISGHTALYWYRQSLGQGPEFLIYFQGTGAADDSGLPNDRFFAVRPEGSVSTLKIQRTERGDSAVYLCASSLSTGFGYTFGSGTRLTVV.

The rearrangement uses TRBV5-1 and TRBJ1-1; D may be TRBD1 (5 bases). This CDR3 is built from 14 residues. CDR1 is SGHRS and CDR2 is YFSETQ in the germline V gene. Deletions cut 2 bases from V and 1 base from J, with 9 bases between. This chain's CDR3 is CASSFAGRNTEAFF. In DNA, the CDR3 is TGCGCCAGCAGCTTTGCAGGGCGGAACACTGAAGCTTTCTTT.

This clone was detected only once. The CDR3 is CASSPWADSEQYF. Here the CDR3 DNA reads TGTGCCAGCAGCCCGTGGGCCGACAGCGAGCAGTACTTC. The rearrangement uses TRBV9 and TRBJ2-7, with D perhaps matching TRBD1 (5 bases). The V gene's germline CDR1 is SGDLS and CDR2 YYNGEE. V lost 4 bases and J 6 bases, leaving 14 bases between the germline ends. The length of the CDR3 is 13 residues.

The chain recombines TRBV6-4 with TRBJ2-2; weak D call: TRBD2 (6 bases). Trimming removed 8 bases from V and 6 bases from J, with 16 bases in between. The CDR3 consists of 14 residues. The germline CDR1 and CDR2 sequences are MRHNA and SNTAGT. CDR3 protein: CASQVSGEAGELFF. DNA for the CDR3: TGTGCCAGCCAAGTATCCGGGGAGGCCGGGGAGCTGTTTTTT.